The 19 T cell receptor beta chains below come from one sample, sequenced in a study of blood T cells in healthy people across ages. The authors ran a second PCR of roughly 6 to 11 cycles using a sample-barcoded 5' primer and a J-beta primer mix. MiXCR was run by TCRdb on the 5' RACE reads, yielding one entry per CDR3 protein. This sample yields 980,000 or so distinct CDR3 sequences, of which approximately 49% are seen a single time; under 15% belongs to the top ten. Sequencing was performed on blood. The source of these receptors is a man aged 25 to 45 in good health.

This clonotype was counted a single time. J is TRBJ2-6 and V is TRBV4-1, with D unresolved. V was trimmed by 2 bases and J by 3 bases, leaving 11 bases between them. The CDR3 is 16 amino acids. The germline CDR1 and CDR2 sequences are MGHRA and YSYEKL. CDR3 amino acids: CASSQKDVLGANVLTF. CDR3 nucleotides: TGCGCCAGCAGCCAAAAGGACGTACTTGGGGCCAACGTCCTGACTTTC.

The chain employs TRBV6-1 and TRBJ1-2; 9 nucleotides match TRBD1. The germline V gene has CDR1 MNHNS and CDR2 SASEGT. CDR3 length equals 18 residues. The J segment lost 5 bases and the V segment lost 6 bases, leaving 19 bases of the junction unmatched. The CDR3 loop is CASSPLWGQGTGFYGYTF. CDR3 DNA sequence: TGTGCCAGCAGCCCCCTCTGGGGACAGGGCACCGGATTTTATGGCTACACCTTC.

The CDR3 region has the DNA TGTGCCAGCAGCGCCTACAGGGGTACTGAAGCTTTCTTT. Protein product: CASSAYRGTEAFF. V is TRBV13 and J is TRBJ1-1; 7 bases are a match to TRBD1. This CDR3 spans 13 amino acids. The ends lost 5 bases at V and 5 bases at J; junction bases unmatched: 5. Germline V gene data show CDR1 as PRHDT and CDR2 as FYEKMQ (reference sequence).

The DNA for the CDR3 is TGTGCCAGCAGTTTTACTACAGGTTCGAACACCGGGGAGCTGTTTTTT. Residues: CASSFTTGSNTGELFF. The chain links TRBV12-3 or TRBV12-4 to TRBJ2-2, with a weak D call TRBD1 (5 bases). This CDR3 has 16 amino acids. With 3 bases removed from V and 0 bases from J, the gap between germline ends came to 11 bases.

This chain uses TRBV20-1 with TRBJ1-2, with a possible D match to TRBD1 (5 bases). V lost 0 bases and J 4 bases, leaving 12 bases between the germline ends. CDR3 length: 14 amino acids. CDR1 is DFQATT and CDR2 is SNEGSKA in the germline V gene (reference sequence). The CDR3 DNA sequence: TGCAGTGCTAGAGATGCAGGGAAAGGCTATGGCTACACCTTC. The encoded protein is CSARDAGKGYGYTF.

This clonotype was counted between two and nine times. The gene calls are TRBV5-1 and TRBJ1-1, with 9 bases aligning to TRBD1. The CDR3 totals 15 residues. Germline loops: CDR1 SGHRS, CDR2 YFSETQ. V trimming: 2 bases; J trimming: 5 bases; junction bases outside the gene matches: 7. The CDR3 reads CASSFRQGERTEAFF. CDR3 nucleotides: TGCGCCAGCAGCTTCCGACAGGGGGAAAGGACTGAAGCTTTCTTT.

Notes on this clonotype: One end of the junction is discordant with germline, which a read error may explain. The chain links TRBV20-1 to TRBJ2-1; D unclear. Germline V gene lookup returns CDR1 DFQATT and CDR2 SNEGSKA (reference sequence). The length of the CDR3 is 11 residues. The DNA for the CDR3 is TGCAGTGCTGACCCCTACAACGAGCAGTTCTTC. It is translated as CSADPYNEQFF.

This rearrangement joins TRBV12-3 or TRBV12-4 to TRBJ2-3; 11 bases line up with TRBD2. The V gene end was trimmed by 6 bases and the J gene end by 2 bases; junction bases not matched to a gene: 16. CDR3 length equals 19 residues. In DNA, the CDR3 is TGTGCCAGCAGGATCGGACTAGCGGGCTTTGCTAAGGTCACAGATACGCAGTATTTT. It yields the protein CASRIGLAGFAKVTDTQYF.

The chain has TRBV27 and TRBJ2-1; 10 bases agree with TRBD2. Germline assignment: CDR1 MNHEY and CDR2 SMNVEV (reference sequence). Unmatched junction bases numbered 4, after V lost 3 bases and J lost 5 bases. The length of the CDR3 is 15 residues. This CDR3 is CASSLRLAGDNEQFF. CDR3 DNA sequence: TGTGCCAGCAGTTTGAGACTAGCGGGTGACAATGAGCAGTTCTTC.

This clonotype has a handful of counts. The genes are TRBV2 and TRBJ1-2; D is undetermined. Trimming removed 10 bases at V and 3 bases at J, with 6 bases between. The CDR3 covers 10 residues. Germline V lookup: CDR1 SNHLY, CDR2 FYNNEI. The CDR3, as DNA: TGTGCCACGACGGACTATGGCTACACCTTC. Translation gives CATTDYGYTF.

The chain joins TRBV9 to TRBJ2-1; 10 nucleotides agree with TRBD2. The CDR3 has 15 residues. The V segment lost 2 bases and the J segment 7 bases; nucleotides outside the gene matches: 6. The V gene's germline CDR1 is SGDLS and CDR2 YYNGEE. The CDR3 region is CASSVVAGGANEQFF. DNA for the CDR3: TGTGCCAGCAGCGTGGTAGCGGGGGGAGCAAATGAGCAGTTCTTC.

There are a few counts of this clonotype. V gene TRBV20-1 combines with J gene TRBJ2-3, with TRBD1 identical over 8 bases. Trimming cost V 1 base and J 4 bases; bases outside gene matches: 10. The CDR3 is made up of 16 amino acids. Germline CDR1 reads DFQATT; CDR2 reads SNEGSKA (reference sequence). For the CDR3, the DNA is TGCAGTGCTAGAGGCTGGACAGGGAATAAGGCAGATACGCAGTATTTT. The encoded protein is CSARGWTGNKADTQYF.

With respect to this clonotype: One junction end does not reproduce the germline sequence, and a read error may be involved. V usage is TRBV9 and J usage is TRBJ2-4; 7 nucleotides match TRBD1. Judging by the DNA end, TRBJ2-7 fits better; the J call may be wrong. CDR1 SGDLS and CDR2 YYNGEE come from the germline V gene. CDR3 length: 13 residues. This chain's CDR3 is CASSVDRVHEQYF. The CDR3 DNA sequence: TGTGCCAGCAGTGTAGACAGGGTTCACGAGCAGTACTTC.

The genes are TRBV4-1 and TRBJ2-7; D is undetermined. The CDR3 is 13 residues long. From germline, CDR1 is MGHRA and CDR2 YSYEKL. With 5 bases removed from V and 1 base from J, the gap between germline ends came to 9 bases. The chain's CDR3 is CASSTRESYEQYF. DNA of the CDR3: TGCGCCAGCAGCACCCGTGAATCCTACGAGCAGTACTTC.

This clonotype has more than one count but fewer than ten. This chain uses TRBV12-3 or TRBV12-4 with TRBJ1-2; D is uncertain. The CDR3 is 13 amino acids. V lost 6 bases and J lost 8, with 16 bases in between. The CDR3 sequence: CASRPPTPRGYTF. For the CDR3, the DNA is TGTGCCAGCAGGCCCCCCACCCCGCGCGGCTACACCTTC.

This clonotype was seen only a few times. The genes are TRBV7-2 and TRBJ2-3; D might be TRBD1 (5 bases). The germline gives CDR1 SGHTA, CDR2 FQGNSA. The CDR3 has 14 residues. The V end lost 1 base, the J end lost 4 bases, and 9 bases lay between the germline ends. The DNA of the CDR3 is TGTGCCAGCAGCTTAGACTCAGGGTCAGATACGCAGTATTTT. Translating it yields CASSLDSGSDTQYF.

This chain connects TRBV2 to TRBJ1-1, with TRBD1 as a possible D gene (5 bases). This CDR3 region has 14 residues. CDR1 is SNHLY, CDR2 FYNNEI, per germline. Trimming took 3 bases from V and 5 from J, leaving 13 bases between them. CDR3 sequence (DNA): TGTGCCAGCAGTGATCAGGGAATGGGGACTGAAGCTTTCTTT. Its protein is CASSDQGMGTEAFF.

Turning to this clonotype: With a much larger clone just one base away, this may be a read error. The rearrangement joins TRBV20-1 to TRBJ1-4; D gene ambiguous. This CDR3 is 13 amino acids long. Germline values: CDR1 DFQATT, CDR2 SNEGSKA (reference sequence). CDR3 nucleotides: TGCGGTGCTAGAGATGGGCCCGGGGAAAAACTGTTTTTT. Residues: CGARDGPGEKLFF.

The gene calls are TRBV28 and TRBJ2-7; 8 bases agree with TRBD1. With V trimmed by 7 bases and J by 1 base, 6 bases remained unmatched. The CDR3 spans 14 residues. Germline lookup yields CDR1 MDHEN and CDR2 SYDVKM. CDR3 sequence (DNA): TGTGCCAGCATAAGGGACAGGTCATCCTACGAGCAGTACTTC. Protein product: CASIRDRSSYEQYF. The whole variable domain, remainder taken from reference TRBV28 and TRBJ2-7, is DVKVTQSSRYLVKRTGEKVFLECVQDMDHENMFWYRQDPGLGLRLIYFSYDVKMKEKGDIPEGYSVSREKKERFSLILESASTNQTSMYLCASIRDRSSYEQYFGPGTRLTVT.